This T cell receptor (beta chain) was captured by sequencing in a study of blood T cell repertoires in COVID-19. Across the study: COVID-19 samples, acute and convalescent, were from the United States, Italy and Spain.

Original handling: Amplifying reference gene primers gave estimates of nucleated cell counts. The table came from immunoSEQ multiplex PCR; TCRdb's copy has only in-frame clones and leaves some out. V and J calls plus clone size are reproduced from that table; the DNA served to infer D and trimming. The sample includes roughly 200,000 clones, roughly 77% of them seen just once. The germline V gene has CDR1 DFQATT and CDR2 SNEGSKA (reference sequence). V lost 4 bases to trimming and J lost 7 bases, with 10 bases between them. This CDR3 has 11 residues. The clonotype comes from a woman of 80 years or more with COVID-19, enrolled during active disease. Sequenced input: peripheral blood. The chain employs TRBV20-1 and TRBJ2-5; tentative D call: TRBD2 (5 bases). Here the CDR3 DNA reads TGCAGTGCTACCTTGAGCGGGACCCAGTACTTC. It yields the protein CSATLSGTQYF.